The T cell receptor (beta chain) under discussion was sequenced for a study of CD8 T cells in ankylosing spondylitis. Study-level findings and limits: Made up of eight highly homologous variants, a TCR beta motif appeared characteristic of ankylosing spondylitis blood. The study looked at matched synovial fluid samples from ankylosing spondylitis patients. Disease-linked clones were reported to be significantly enriched there. Within peripheral blood, clones linked to disease were CD8+ and relatively rare. Some of the motif variants had earlier been found in reactive arthritis patients' fluid and blood.

Remarks on this clonotype: Its specificity is not known.

Each TCR beta library was made by quantitative 5'-RACE that incorporated molecular barcodes. TCRdb called the 5' RACE reads again in MiXCR, with one record for every CDR3 protein. This sample carries 750,000 to 850,000 distinct CDR3 sequences, over 9.5% of them seen once, and the ten largest clones take approximately 0.46%. The source of this sequence is a male donor with ankylosing spondylitis. Sequences were obtained from blood, either unsorted or a sorted T cell fraction (not recorded which).

CDR3 in DNA: TGCGCCAGCAGTCAATCGAGGGGGGCCACTGAAGCTTTCTTT. Translating gives CASSQSRGATEAFF. The chain combines TRBV23-1 with TRBJ1-1; TRBD1 might be the D (6 bases). TRBV23-1 falls under the ORF class, with uncertain function. The CDR3 covers 14 residues. Trimming removed 0 bases at V and 4 bases at J, with 9 bases between.